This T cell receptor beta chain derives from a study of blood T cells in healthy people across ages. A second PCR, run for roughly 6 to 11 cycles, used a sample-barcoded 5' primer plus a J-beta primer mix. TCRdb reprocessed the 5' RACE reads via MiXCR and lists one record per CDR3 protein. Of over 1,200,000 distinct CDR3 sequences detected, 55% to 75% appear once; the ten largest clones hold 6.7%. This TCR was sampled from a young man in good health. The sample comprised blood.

The CDR3 DNA follows: TGTGCCAGCAGCTTACCACTGGGAGAGGATAGTGAGCAGTTCTTC. Residues: CASSLPLGEDSEQFF. The chain is built from TRBV7-2 and TRBJ2-1; D might be TRBD2 (5 bases). Germline V gene sequence: CDR1 SGHTA, CDR2 FQGNSA. Between the trimmed V and J ends, which lost 2 bases and 9 bases, there was a span of 17 bases. This CDR3 has 15 amino acids.